Detailed here is one T cell receptor (beta chain). It lacks a known antigen. There are no base qualities to consult, and no much larger clone falls within one base. The immunoSEQ Assay, a bias-controlled multiplex PCR, was used to amplify TCRbeta CDR3 regions from genomic DNA. The paper's processing steps were these. The number of nucleated cells in each sample was estimated by amplification of reference gene primers within the assay. Sequence reads were collapsed and filtered to measure the absolute abundance of every unique TCRbeta CDR3 rearrangement. For each sample, productive Simpson clonality was calculated by taking the square root of Simpson's diversity index across productive rearrangements. Not all clones reach the TCRdb copy of this immuneACCESS table, which keeps in-frame sequences only. Checked studies attribute under half of the gap to unresolved V genes and leave the rest unexplained. The DNA was the basis for D and trimming; V, J and clone size are from that table. The sample has roughly 250,000 clones on record, roughly 87% of them singletons. The ten largest clones add up to 7.2% of the sample.

The data are from a study of blood T cell repertoires in COVID-19 (dated by TCRdb to 2018 to 2021). With regard to the full study: The collaborator samples originated in the United States, Italy and Spain and spanned the acute and convalescent phases of COVID-19. The material from the prospective study consisted of cDNA or gDNA derived from T cells, B-cell-depleted T cells, or PBMCs. The dataset comprised deeply sampled blood TCRbeta repertoires from subjects exposed to, actively infected with, or recovered from COVID-19. The repertoires were released in a freely available public database intended as a resource for research on the immune response to SARS-CoV-2. The samples were drawn from two sources: the first 160 participants of the ongoing ImmuneRACE study, and 1,254 subjects contributed by 6 global collaborators. Sample metadata almost always included a de-identified subject ID, COVID-19 status, age in years and sex. Where available, HLA class I and class II types were taken from metadata supplied by the sample provider and were not determined by assay-based typing. Overall study outcomes, separate from this receptor: How much clinical and demographic metadata was included differed by source and by participant, and the metadata was provided uncurated.

Another Seattle source contributed samples from volunteer blood donors who had recovered from COVID-19. Each collaborating institution followed its own protocols to collect whole blood in K2EDTA tubes. For TCRbeta analysis, collaborators shipped samples as frozen whole blood, isolated PBMCs, or DNA extracted from either of those sample types. The CDR3 covers 15 residues, taking in both the cysteine and the phenylalanine. This entry keeps only the CDR3 DNA: 45 bases, framed from base 1. Via the germline V gene (reference sequence), CDR1 is MNHEY and CDR2 SMNVEV. V trim: 5 bases; J trim: 3 bases; unmatched bases: 9.

This chain joins TRBV27 to TRBJ1-1, and 7 bases in between align with TRBD1. Sample: peripheral blood. The receptor was isolated from a man aged 55-75 years who had recovered from COVID-19. The CDR3 is CASSRQTGWDTEAFF. The nucleotide sequence reads as follows: TGTGCCAGCAGTAGACAGACAGGGTGGGACACTGAAGCTTTCTTT.